The subject of this entry is one T cell receptor beta chain. The antigen remains unidentified. The data originate from a study of cytomegalovirus exposure and HLA in healthy donors. V was clipped by 4 bases and J by 2 bases, with 11 bases between them. CDR1 is SEHNR, CDR2 FQNEAQ, per germline (reference sequence). This CDR3 has 14 residues. Both 60 Vbeta primers and 13 Jbeta primers went into the PCR. Assay: immunoSEQ multiplex PCR; the TCRdb copy retains only in-frame clones and omits some. Among 90,000 to 150,000 clones listed, about 80% were seen once. General study results and limits: Three chains tied to CMV proved CMV antigen-specific in vitro. Reports described diagnosis of cytomegalovirus status by the classifier as highly specific and sensitive. Most TCR sequences showed up rarely, but some public TCRs showed up in many donors.

The sample comprised PBMCs. The origin of this receptor is a woman aged 18-35 years in good health and CMV-seronegative. The genes are TRBV7-9 and TRBJ1-2; possible D gene TRBD1, 5 bases. The CDR3 nucleotides read TGTGCCAGCAGCTCAGGGTTTGGCAACTATGGCTACACCTTC. Its translation: CASSSGFGNYGYTF.